Sequencing of this T cell receptor beta chain was carried out in a study of T cell clonotyping in hematopoietic cell transplantation. Generated by immunoSEQ multiplex PCR, the TCRdb table keeps only in-frame clones and is missing some. This sample has approximately 9,700 clones; over 70% occur once, and the top ten carry 8% to 10%. Here the sequenced sample was PBMCs, taken 30 days after allogeneic stem cell transplant. The origin of this receptor is a female patient aged 40-50 years who had an allogeneic stem cell transplant from a related donor, so T cells may come from the graft donor. Some clones in this sample may be carry-over from other donors' samples.

The CDR3 region has the DNA TGTGCCAGCAGCTTAGGTGAGGGCATCACCCAGCATTTT. This translates into CASSLGEGITQHF. This chain joins TRBV11-2 and TRBJ1-5; D uncertain. Germline assignment: CDR1 SGHAT and CDR2 FQNNGV. Trimming pared 1 base from V and 11 bases from J, leaving 12 bases between. The CDR3 has 13 amino acids.